The 32 T cell receptor beta chains given below trace back to one sample, sequenced in a study of human T cells and chemical hapten exposure. Time point meaning: pre-sensitization, week 0. Specified treatment: therapeutic diphenylcyclopropenone sensitization with weekly scalp DPC. TCRdb reprocessed the RACE reads with MiXCR, giving one entry per CDR3 protein. The sample lists tens of thousands of distinct CDR3 sequences; 5.5% to 7.5% were seen once. The input for sequencing was whole blood, taken in connection with sensitization to the hapten diphenylcyclopropenone (DPC). Every receptor here comes from a woman aged 25-40 years with alopecia areata. Some clones in this sample may be carry-over from other donors' samples.

This clonotype was seen repeatedly, ten times or more. The genes are TRBV2 and TRBJ2-3; D gene unclear. Germline assignment: CDR1 SNHLY and CDR2 FYNNEI. The germline V and J ends were trimmed by 3 bases and 2 bases, with 15 bases remaining between them. The CDR3 spans 16 residues. As DNA, the CDR3 is TGTGCCAGCAGTGATCGTGCGCGTGGGCCCACAGATACGCAGTATTTT. It codes for CASSDRARGPTDTQYF.

At least ten counts were recorded for this clonotype. The rearrangement uses TRBV7-2 and TRBJ1-2; 10 bases fit TRBD1. The CDR3 sequence is 14 residues long. Germline trimming cut 1 base from V and 9 bases from J; bases unmatched to any gene: 5. In germline, CDR1 is SGHTA, CDR2 FQGNSA. CDR3 bases: TGTGCCAGCAGCTTAGGAGGGACAGGGGTGAGCTACACCTTC. It codes for CASSLGGTGVSYTF.

This clonotype turned up a few times. The V call is TRBV5-1, the J call TRBJ2-2, with D tentatively TRBD1 or TRBD2 (5 bases each). From germline, CDR1 is SGHRS and CDR2 YFSETQ. This CDR3 has 17 amino acids. The V end was cut by 4 bases, the J end by 3 bases, with 19 bases between. The CDR3 DNA reads TGCGCCAGCAGCCTACCCAGGGTCGGAGCGGACACCGGGGAGCTGTTTTTT. Translated: CASSLPRVGADTGELFF.

This clonotype showed up many times. The genes are TRBV12-3 or TRBV12-4 and TRBJ2-1; D possibly uses TRBD1 or TRBD2 (5 bases each). The CDR3 totals 16 residues. Trimming stripped 3 bases from V and 6 bases from J, with 18 bases between. The DNA for the CDR3 is TGTGCCAGCAGTTTGGGGACCGGACCGCTGGTCAATGAGCAGTTCTTC. Its translation is CASSLGTGPLVNEQFF.

The rearrangement joins TRBV7-9 to TRBJ1-1; D is uncertain. Trimming took 7 bases from V and 0 from J, leaving 12 bases between them. Germline V gene sequence: CDR1 SEHNR, CDR2 FQNEAQ (reference sequence). The CDR3 sequence is 14 residues long. Here the CDR3 reads CASNTYLVNTEAFF. CDR3 DNA: TGTGCCAGCAACACCTACCTGGTGAACACTGAAGCTTTCTTT.

In its sample, this clonotype was seen many times. The J gene is TRBJ1-6, the V gene TRBV9; 8 bases line up with TRBD1. CDR1 is SGDLS and CDR2 is YYNGEE in the germline V gene. There are 14 residues in the CDR3. V gave up 3 bases and J gave up 10 bases; unmatched junction bases: 6. The CDR3 DNA follows: TGTGCCAGCAGCGGCGACACAGGGGGATCACCCCTCCACTTT. Translated, it gives CASSGDTGGSPLHF. Full variable domain (outside the CDR3, taken from reference TRBV9 and TRBJ1-6): DSGVTQTPKHLITATGQRVTLRCSPRSGDLSVYWYQQSLDQGLQFLIQYYNGEERAKGNILERFSAQQFPDLHSELNLSSLELGDSALYFCASSGDTGGSPLHFGNGTRLTVT.

This clonotype was recorded at least ten times. As DNA, the CDR3 is TGCAGTGCTACCAGGGGGACTAACTATGGCTACACCTTC. It encodes CSATRGTNYGYTF. The chain combines TRBV20-1 with TRBJ1-2; TRBD1 matches 7 bases. Germline V gene data show CDR1 as DFQATT and CDR2 as SNEGSKA (reference sequence). J gave up 0 bases and V 4 bases, and 2 bases lay outside the gene matches. The CDR3 is made up of 13 amino acids.

This clonotype appeared many times. CDR3 sequence reads: CASSSGQGGQPQHF. CDR3 bases: TGTGCCAGCAGCTCCGGACAGGGCGGTCAGCCCCAGCATTTT. This chain joins TRBV27 and TRBJ1-5; 8 bases line up with TRBD1. Germline CDR1 MNHEY, CDR2 SMNVEV (reference sequence). Trimming at V came to 6 bases and at J to 6 bases, leaving 7 bases not matched to a gene. The CDR3 length is 14 residues.

This clonotype was counted ten times or more. This chain connects TRBV5-4 to TRBJ1-6, with 9 bases fitting TRBD1. The CDR3 covers 14 residues. With V trimmed by 5 bases and J by 7 bases, 4 bases remained unmatched. Germline CDR1 is SGHNT and CDR2 is YYREEE (reference sequence). The DNA of the CDR3 is TGTGCCAGCAGGCCACAGGGGGCGAATTCACCCCTCCACTTT. Residues: CASRPQGANSPLHF.

Points on this clonotype: One junction end disagrees with the germline gene, perhaps due to a read error. V gene TRBV15 combines with J gene TRBJ1-5, with a possible D match to TRBD1 (6 bases). CDR1 LNHNV and CDR2 YYDKDF come from the germline V gene (reference sequence). The CDR3 spans 17 residues. The CDR3 nucleotides are TGTGTCACCAGCAGAGATCTGTTGGGGGCAAGCCATCAGCCCCAGCATTTT. Protein sequence: CVTSRDLLGASHQPQHF.

The chain joins TRBV3-1 to TRBJ1-4; D ambiguous. Trimming pared 4 bases from V and 4 bases from J, leaving 16 bases between. The germline CDR1 and CDR2 sequences are LGHDT and YNNKEL (reference sequence). CDR3 length equals 16 residues. CDR3 region: CASSLLGLENNEKLFF. The CDR3 coding sequence is TGTGCCAGCAGCCTCCTTGGACTGGAAAATAATGAAAAACTGTTTTTT.

This clonotype came up many times. The chain has TRBV7-9 and TRBJ1-1; D is ambiguous. Germline CDR1 is SEHNR and CDR2 is FQNEAQ (reference sequence). The CDR3 spans 15 residues. The germline V and J ends were trimmed by 2 bases and 0 bases, with 10 bases remaining between them. The CDR3 nucleotides are TGTGCCAGCAGCTTATTTAGGTCCTTGAACACTGAAGCTTTCTTT. Amino acids: CASSLFRSLNTEAFF. Based on the CDR3 plus reference TRBV7-9 and TRBJ1-1, the full variable domain is DTGVSQNPRHKITKRGQNVTFRCDPISEHNRLYWYRQTLGQGPEFLTYFQNEAQLEKSRLLSDRFSAERPKGSFSTLEIQRTEQGDSAMYLCASSLFRSLNTEAFFGQGTRLTVV.

This clonotype has a count of ten or more. CDR3 nucleotides: TGTGCCAGCAGGCAAGCGGGGACTTCTAACTATGGCTACACCTTC. As protein: CASRQAGTSNYGYTF. J is TRBJ1-2 and V is TRBV28; tentative D call: TRBD1 (5 bases). The V gene lost 6 bases and the J gene lost 0 bases, with 14 bases spanning the gap. This CDR3 has 15 residues. Germline V gene lookup returns CDR1 MDHEN and CDR2 SYDVKM.

This clonotype was seen a few times. CDR3 protein: CSGGQGAGREQFF. The CDR3 nucleotides read TGCAGCGGTGGACAGGGGGCAGGACGTGAGCAGTTCTTC. The chain recombines TRBV29-1 with TRBJ2-1; 11 bases map to TRBD1. CDR1 and CDR2 from the germline V gene are SQVTM and ANQGSEA. The CDR3 loop spans 13 amino acids. Trimming removed 7 bases from V and 9 bases from J; junction bases left unmatched: 8.

This clonotype was found many times. The chain is built from TRBV27 and TRBJ1-2; D not certain. CDR1 and CDR2 (germline): MNHEY, SMNVEV (reference sequence). The CDR3 runs 14 residues. V was shortened by 4 bases and J by 7 bases, with 16 bases between the two germline ends. The CDR3 region is CASSSGDTEFGYTF. DNA of the CDR3: TGTGCCAGCAGTTCTGGGGATACGGAGTTTGGCTACACCTTC.

This clonotype appeared many times. The gene calls are TRBV14 and TRBJ1-4, with no clear D. The V end lost 2 bases, the J end lost 11 bases, and 9 bases lay between the germline ends. Germline CDR1 SGHDN, CDR2 FVKESK. This CDR3 contains 12 residues. CDR3 in amino acids: CASSQLGKKLFF. The DNA of the CDR3 is TGTGCCAGCAGCCAATTAGGGAAGAAACTGTTTTTT.

This clonotype appeared many times. The J gene is TRBJ1-1, the V gene TRBV2; D may be TRBD1 (6 bases). The CDR3 spans 14 residues. V lost 7 bases and J lost 3, with 15 bases in between. Germline assignment: CDR1 SNHLY and CDR2 FYNNEI. DNA for the CDR3: TGTGCCAGCATGTACAGGGATTGGGACACTGAAGCTTTCTTT. This codes for CASMYRDWDTEAFF.

This clonotype was seen at least ten times. The DNA for the CDR3 is TGCAGCGTAACCCGGACATCCGAGTACCAAGAGACCCAGTACTTC. The encoded protein is CSVTRTSEYQETQYF. This sequence joins TRBV29-1 and TRBJ2-5; possible D gene TRBD1, 5 bases. The length of the CDR3 is 15 residues. The V and J ends lost 6 bases and 0 bases respectively, with 17 bases between them. Per the germline V gene, CDR1 is SQVTM and CDR2 is ANQGSEA.

This clonotype was observed many times. The V gene is TRBV5-1, the J gene TRBJ1-1; 7 bases are shared with TRBD1. The CDR3 sequence is 14 residues long. The J segment lost 4 bases and the V segment lost 2 bases, leaving 5 bases of the junction unmatched. CDR1 SGHRS and CDR2 YFSETQ come from the germline V gene. The CDR3 reads CASSLEGAATEAFF. In nucleotides, the CDR3 is TGCGCCAGCAGCTTAGAGGGGGCGGCCACTGAAGCTTTCTTT.

Many counts were recorded for this clonotype. The chain combines TRBV27 with TRBJ2-3; 8 nucleotides align to TRBD1. Germline assignment: CDR1 MNHEY and CDR2 SMNVEV (reference sequence). J gave up 6 bases and V 6 bases, and 11 bases lay outside the gene matches. CDR3 size: 15 residues. CDR3 region: CASSRGRTGPDTQYF. CDR3 DNA: TGTGCCAGCAGCCGAGGCCGGACAGGGCCGGATACGCAGTATTTT.

This clonotype has a count of ten or more. This chain connects TRBV12-3 or TRBV12-4 to TRBJ1-6; D perhaps matches TRBD1 (5 bases). Trimming stripped 4 bases from V and 0 bases from J, with 7 bases between. The CDR3 extends over 15 amino acids. The CDR3 DNA reads as TGTGCCAGCAGTTATGGGGGCTCCTATAATTCACCCCTCCACTTT. This gives the protein CASSYGGSYNSPLHF.

At least ten counts were recorded for this clonotype. The V call is TRBV14, the J call TRBJ1-1; perhaps TRBD1 as D (5 bases). V lost 0 bases and J 10 bases, leaving 12 bases between the germline ends. The CDR3 is made up of 13 amino acids. Germline V gene lookup returns CDR1 SGHDN and CDR2 FVKESK. The CDR3 region is CASSQDRGEVAFF. CDR3 coding DNA: TGTGCCAGCAGCCAAGATCGGGGGGAGGTAGCTTTCTTT.

This clonotype was picked up a small number of times. The chain links TRBV6-6 to TRBJ2-3, with 9 bases that match TRBD1. The germline V gene has CDR1 MNHNY and CDR2 SVGAGI (reference sequence). CDR3 length: 16 residues. V lost 3 bases to trimming and J lost 0 bases; unmatched junction nucleotides: 4. The CDR3 sequence is CASSYWGQGSTDTQYF. The CDR3 region has the DNA TGTGCCAGCAGTTATTGGGGACAGGGAAGCACAGATACGCAGTATTTT.

CDR3 amino acids: CASSYQLNTEAFF. As DNA, the CDR3 is TGTGCCAGCAGTTACCAGCTGAACACTGAAGCTTTCTTT. The V gene is TRBV6-6, the J gene TRBJ1-1; D uncertain. The CDR3 covers 13 residues. V dropped 2 bases and J dropped 0 bases, with 4 bases sitting between them. Germline CDR1 is MNHNY and CDR2 is SVGAGI (reference sequence).

The table lists this clonotype with many counts. The V call is TRBV7-9, the J call TRBJ1-2; D is perhaps TRBD1 (5 bases). Germline V CDR1 and CDR2: SEHNR, FQNEAQ (reference sequence). V lost 1 base and J lost 0, with 9 bases in between. CDR3 length equals 15 residues. The CDR3 DNA follows: TGTGCCAGCAGCTTAGGACAGACAGCTAACTATGGCTACACCTTC. Residues: CASSLGQTANYGYTF.

About this clonotype itself: A read error may be the cause here, since a much bigger clone is one base away. V is TRBV20-1 and J is TRBJ2-3, with D maybe TRBD2 (6 bases). The V and J ends lost 1 base and 6 bases respectively, with 17 bases between them. Germline V lookup: CDR1 DFQATT, CDR2 SNEGSKA (reference sequence). This CDR3 has 15 residues. CDR3 region: CSARGDTGGWDTQYF. The CDR3 DNA follows: TGCAGTGCTAGAGGGGATACCGGGGGTTGGGATACGCAGTATTTT.

There are many counts of this clonotype. Here the CDR3 DNA reads TGCGCCAGCAGCTTGTGGTCGGGCACAGATACGCAGTATTTT. This sequence encodes CASSLWSGTDTQYF. This chain connects TRBV5-1 to TRBJ2-3, with unresolved D. Between the trimmed V and J ends, which lost 1 base and 1 base, there was a span of 7 bases. There are 14 residues in the CDR3. The V gene's germline CDR1 is SGHRS and CDR2 YFSETQ.

This clonotype was seen ten or more times. V usage is TRBV5-1 and J usage is TRBJ2-2; 8 nucleotides line up with TRBD1. V lost 4 bases to trimming and J lost 5 bases; unmatched junction nucleotides: 10. Germline V lookup: CDR1 SGHRS, CDR2 YFSETQ. There are 16 residues in the CDR3. CDR3 amino acids: CASSPGQGRGTGELFF. The CDR3 DNA follows: TGCGCCAGCAGCCCCGGACAGGGAAGAGGAACCGGGGAGCTGTTTTTT.

This clonotype was recorded at least ten times. J is TRBJ2-1 and V is TRBV20-1, with D possibly called TRBD1 or TRBD2 (6 bases each). V was shortened by 3 bases and J by 7 bases, with 19 bases between the two germline ends. This CDR3 has 15 amino acids. Looked up from germline, CDR1 is DFQATT and CDR2 is SNEGSKA (reference sequence). CDR3 loop: CSARLRLAGTNEQFF. CDR3 coding DNA: TGCAGTGCTAGGCTTCGATTGGCGGGGACAAATGAGCAGTTCTTC.

This clonotype has at least ten counts. This chain uses TRBV7-9 with TRBJ1-1; 7 nucleotides agree with TRBD1. Losses at the gene ends were 5 bases for V and 4 bases for J; bases not matched to a gene: 4. The CDR3 runs 13 residues. The V gene's germline CDR1 is SEHNR and CDR2 FQNEAQ (reference sequence). The CDR3 bases are TGTGCCAGCAGCCCGAGACAGGGCACTGAAGCTTTCTTT. Translating it yields CASSPRQGTEAFF.

This clonotype was observed at least ten times. The chain couples TRBV12-3 or TRBV12-4 to TRBJ2-4; 8 bases fit TRBD2. Trimming took 6 bases from V and 1 from J; bases not matched to a gene: 11. The CDR3 sequence is 17 residues long. This chain's CDR3 is CASSPLAGGSAKNIQYF. Written as DNA, the CDR3 is TGTGCCAGCAGCCCGCTGGCGGGGGGATCCGCCAAAAACATTCAGTACTTC.

This clonotype has at least ten counts. The chain combines TRBV9 with TRBJ2-2; the D gene is possibly TRBD1 (7 bases). The germline V and J ends were trimmed by 3 bases and 7 bases, with 19 bases remaining between them. Germline CDR1 SGDLS, CDR2 YYNGEE. This CDR3 region has 16 residues. The CDR3 DNA reads TGTGCCAGCAGCGGGCGACAGGGACTTATCGGCGGGGAGCTGTTTTTT. It is translated as CASSGRQGLIGGELFF.